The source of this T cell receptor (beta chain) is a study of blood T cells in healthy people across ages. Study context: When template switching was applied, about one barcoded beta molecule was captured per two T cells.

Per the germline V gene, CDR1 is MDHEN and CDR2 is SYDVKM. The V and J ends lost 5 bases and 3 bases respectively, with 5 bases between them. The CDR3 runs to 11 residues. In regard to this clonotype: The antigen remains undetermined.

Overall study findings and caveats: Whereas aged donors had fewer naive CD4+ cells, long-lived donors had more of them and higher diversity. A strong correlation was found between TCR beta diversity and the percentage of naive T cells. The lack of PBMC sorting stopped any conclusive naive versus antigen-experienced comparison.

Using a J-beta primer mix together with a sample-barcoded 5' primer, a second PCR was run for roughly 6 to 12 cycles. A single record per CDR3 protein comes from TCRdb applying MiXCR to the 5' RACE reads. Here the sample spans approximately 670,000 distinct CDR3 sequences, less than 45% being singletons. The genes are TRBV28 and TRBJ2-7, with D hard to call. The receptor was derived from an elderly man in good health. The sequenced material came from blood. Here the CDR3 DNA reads TGTGCCAGCAGTACCATCTACGAGCAGTACTTC. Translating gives CASSTIYEQYF.